The next 30 T cell receptor beta chains were all read from a single sample in a study. TCRdb reanalysed the RT-PCR reads using MiXCR and keeps one entry per CDR3 protein. The repertoire includes about 680,000 distinct CDR3 sequences, 12% to 15% of them detected once, and 3.6% sits in the top ten. The sequenced material came from memory CD4+ T cells from blood. The receptors originated from a female donor in good health, serving as a healthy control.

This chain uses TRBV7-2 with TRBJ2-2; 10 bases map to TRBD2. Germline V lookup: CDR1 SGHTA, CDR2 FQGNSA. The V segment lost 7 bases and the J segment 7 bases; nucleotides outside the gene matches: 6. CDR3 size: 14 residues. The CDR3 spells CASIPGLAFGELFF. The CDR3 DNA follows: TGTGCCAGCATCCCGGGACTAGCGTTCGGGGAGCTGTTTTTT. Full variable domain (remainder filled in from reference TRBV7-2 and TRBJ2-2): GAGVSQSPSNKVTEKGKDVELRCDPISGHTALYWYRQSLGQGLEFLIYFQGNSAPDKSGLPSDRFSAERTGGSVSTLTIQRTQQEDSAVYLCASIPGLAFGELFFGEGSRLTVL.

This clonotype was seen only a few times. The chain is built from TRBV5-5 and TRBJ1-5; D is undetermined. V lost 4 bases and J lost 11, with 16 bases in between. Germline CDR1 SGHKS, CDR2 YYEKEE (reference sequence). The length of the CDR3 is 13 residues. CDR3 sequence reads: CASSDIRHVAQHF. The CDR3 DNA reads as TGTGCCAGCAGCGATATCAGACATGTTGCCCAGCATTTT.

This clonotype has ten or more counts. The gene calls are TRBV7-2 and TRBJ2-7, with TRBD1 matching 8 bases. With 3 bases clipped from V and 0 bases from J, the junction kept 4 bases outside the gene matches. This CDR3 region has 15 residues. Germline values: CDR1 SGHTA, CDR2 FQGNSA. In DNA form, the CDR3 reads TGTGCCAGCAGCTTTCGGACAGGGAGCTCCTACGAGCAGTACTTC. Its translation is CASSFRTGSSYEQYF.

The J gene is TRBJ2-3, the V gene TRBV2; 8 nucleotides match TRBD2. Trimming removed 5 bases from V and 10 bases from J; junction bases left unmatched: 8. In germline, CDR1 is SNHLY, CDR2 FYNNEI. This CDR3 has 13 residues. This CDR3 is CASSPGLGLPQYF. The CDR3, as DNA: TGTGCCAGCAGTCCGGGACTAGGATTACCGCAGTATTTT.

This clonotype was seen more than once but under ten times. CDR3 nucleotide sequence: TGCGCCAGCAGCTACTCTTCGACAAAAGGGGAGACCCAGTACTTC. This sequence encodes CASSYSSTKGETQYF. This chain connects TRBV5-1 to TRBJ2-5; D not certain. The CDR3 has 15 residues. The V end was cut by 3 bases, the J end by 5 bases, with 17 bases between. CDR1 is SGHRS and CDR2 is YFSETQ in the germline V gene.

This sequence joins TRBV5-1 and TRBJ2-3; 16 bases align to TRBD2. The CDR3 runs 16 residues. Unmatched junction bases numbered 4, after V lost 4 bases and J lost 5 bases. Germline assignment: CDR1 SGHRS and CDR2 YFSETQ. DNA for the CDR3: TGCGCCAGCAGCCCGGGACTAGCGGGAGGGAAAGATACGCAGTATTTT. It specifies CASSPGLAGGKDTQYF.

The V gene is TRBV20-1, the J gene TRBJ2-7; a weak D match, TRBD2 (5 bases). The CDR3 totals 13 residues. Germline CDR1 is DFQATT and CDR2 is SNEGSKA (reference sequence). Trimming left V 0 bases short and J 12 bases short, with 18 bases between. In nucleotides, the CDR3 is TGCAGTGCTAGAGAGAGAGGGATGGGGAAGACGTACTTC. It yields the protein CSARERGMGKTYF.

This clonotype was counted ten times or more. The chain uses TRBV20-1 and TRBJ1-6; 10 bases map to TRBD1. Trimming cost V 6 bases and J 6 bases; bases outside gene matches: 8. The CDR3 has 15 residues. The germline V gene encodes CDR1 DFQATT and CDR2 SNEGSKA (reference sequence). CDR3 sequence: CSAEARQGANSPLHF. CDR3 DNA: TGCAGTGCGGAAGCCCGACAGGGGGCTAATTCACCCCTCCACTTT.

This clonotype occurred many times. The gene calls are TRBV12-3 or TRBV12-4 and TRBJ1-5; 8 bases are a match to TRBD1. The CDR3 covers 15 residues. Losses at the gene ends were 3 bases for V and 6 bases for J; bases not matched to a gene: 7. CDR3 loop: CASSLGAGGIQPQHF. As DNA, the CDR3 is TGTGCCAGCAGTTTGGGTGCAGGGGGCATTCAGCCCCAGCATTTT.

This rearrangement joins TRBV7-2 to TRBJ1-1; 7 nucleotides line up with TRBD1. Germline loops: CDR1 SGHTA, CDR2 FQGNSA. The ends lost 2 bases at V and 3 bases at J; junction bases unmatched: 6. This CDR3 is built from 15 residues. The chain's CDR3 is CASSLRGTVDTEAFF. As DNA, the CDR3 is TGTGCCAGCAGCTTAAGGGGGACAGTTGACACTGAAGCTTTCTTT.

V and J are TRBV29-1 and TRBJ1-1, with D uncertain. Germline V gene data show CDR1 as SQVTM and CDR2 as ANQGSEA. CDR3 length: 12 residues. With 6 bases removed from V and 4 bases from J, the gap between germline ends came to 12 bases. This chain's CDR3 is CSVLLVATEAFF. CDR3 bases: TGCAGCGTGCTACTAGTAGCCACTGAAGCTTTCTTT.

This clonotype was detected a few times. J is TRBJ2-1 and V is TRBV12-3 or TRBV12-4, with D uncertain. V gave up 3 bases and J gave up 6 bases, with 6 bases separating them. The CDR3 has 12 residues. CDR3 bases: TGTGCCAGCAGTTTCACGGGCAATGAGCAGTTCTTC. Translation: CASSFTGNEQFF.

The genes are TRBV18 and TRBJ1-4; weak D call: TRBD1 (5 bases). Germline V gene data show CDR1 as KGHSH and CDR2 as LQKENI. There are 14 residues in the CDR3. Trimming took 6 bases from V and 8 from J, leaving 16 bases between them. CDR3 nucleotides: TGTGCCAGCTCGCCCAGGGTTGGATTGGAAAAACTGTTTTTT. Its protein is CASSPRVGLEKLFF.

This clonotype was detected ten times or more. This chain uses TRBV6-5 with TRBJ1-4; 7 bases agree with TRBD1. Germline assignment: CDR1 MNHEY and CDR2 SVGAGI. The ends lost 6 bases at V and 5 bases at J; junction bases unmatched: 6. The CDR3 runs to 14 residues. CDR3 DNA sequence: TGTGCCAGCAGCCCGGGACAGCTCAATGAAAAACTGTTTTTT. Translating it yields CASSPGQLNEKLFF.

This clonotype was detected a few times. V and J are TRBV12-3 or TRBV12-4 and TRBJ2-5, with D maybe TRBD1 (6 bases). CDR3 length: 14 residues. Trimming removed 5 bases at V and 5 bases at J, with 15 bases between. DNA for the CDR3: TGTGCCAGCAGTGTGGGGGCAGTATCCGAGACCCAGTACTTC. Translation: CASSVGAVSETQYF.

This clonotype has at least ten counts. V gene TRBV5-1 combines with J gene TRBJ2-1; 11 positions agree with TRBD2. The CDR3 consists of 16 residues. After removal of 4 bases from V and 4 bases from J, the junction contained 7 bases not matched to a gene. Germline V CDR1 and CDR2: SGHRS, YFSETQ. The CDR3 DNA reads TGCGCCAGCAGCGGACAACTAGCGGGAGAGTACAATGAGCAGTTCTTC. Translated, it gives CASSGQLAGEYNEQFF. The entire variable domain, with the rest obtained from reference TRBV5-1 and TRBJ2-1, is as follows: KAGVTQTPRYLIKTRGQQVTLSCSPISGHRSVSWYQQTPGQGLQFLFEYFSETQRNKGNFPGRFSGRQFSNSRSEMNVSTLELGDSALYLCASSGQLAGEYNEQFFGPGTRLTVL.

This clonotype was seen many times. The chain joins TRBV27 to TRBJ2-7, with 7 positions matching TRBD1. The CDR3 length is 13 residues. The junction had 8 bases not matched to a gene; V was cut back by 7 bases and J by 5 bases. Germline CDR1 reads MNHEY; CDR2 reads SMNVEV (reference sequence). The CDR3, as DNA: TGTGCCAGCACTCAGCACAGGGGCAACGAGCAGTACTTC. Protein: CASTQHRGNEQYF.

This clonotype was seen at least ten times. This rearrangement joins TRBV20-1 to TRBJ2-1; 8 bases match TRBD2. This CDR3 spans 16 amino acids. Looked up from germline, CDR1 is DFQATT and CDR2 is SNEGSKA (reference sequence). The V gene end was trimmed by 6 bases and the J gene end by 7 bases; junction bases not matched to a gene: 17. CDR3 region: CSAPPELDSGRNEQFF. CDR3 sequence (DNA): TGCAGTGCCCCACCAGAGTTAGACAGCGGGAGAAATGAGCAGTTCTTC.

In this sample, this clonotype turned up a few times. The rearrangement joins TRBV11-2 to TRBJ2-5; D possibly corresponds to TRBD1 (6 bases). Between the trimmed V and J ends, which lost 4 bases and 1 base, there was a span of 13 bases. CDR1 SGHAT and CDR2 FQNNGV come from the germline V gene. This CDR3 contains 15 residues. CDR3 residues: CASSSNRDTQETQYF. DNA for the CDR3: TGTGCCAGCAGCTCGAATCGGGACACCCAAGAGACCCAGTACTTC.

This clonotype was seen many times. The chain carries TRBV5-1 and TRBJ1-2; TRBD1 might be the D (5 bases). CDR1 and CDR2 from the germline V gene are SGHRS and YFSETQ. This CDR3 spans 13 amino acids. Trimming shortened V by 5 bases and J by 3 bases, and 11 bases separated the two germline ends. CDR3 DNA sequence: TGCGCCAGCAGGTCCGGGACGGACTATGGCTACACCTTC. It yields the protein CASRSGTDYGYTF.

The chain recombines TRBV20-1 with TRBJ1-4, with a weak D call TRBD1 (5 bases). Per germline, CDR1 DFQATT and CDR2 SNEGSKA (reference sequence). Trimming left V 8 bases short and J 5 bases short, with 12 bases between. The CDR3 has 12 residues. The CDR3 DNA follows: TGCAGTTTCGGGACCGAGAATGAAAAACTGTTTTTT. Protein sequence: CSFGTENEKLFF.

In its sample, this clonotype was seen many times. CDR3 amino acids: CAITGTVNTEAFF. As DNA, the CDR3 is TGTGCCATTACCGGGACAGTGAACACTGAAGCTTTCTTT. The chain combines TRBV10-3 with TRBJ1-1; TRBD1 aligns across 7 bases. The junction had 4 bases not matched to a gene; V was cut back by 9 bases and J by 0 bases. The CDR3 extends over 13 amino acids. Germline-derived CDR1 and CDR2 are ENHRY and SYGVKD.

This clonotype has a handful of counts. The J gene is TRBJ2-7, the V gene TRBV7-2, with D perhaps matching TRBD2 (5 bases). This CDR3 region has 13 residues. Trimming stripped 3 bases from V and 10 bases from J, with 16 bases between. Germline CDR1 and CDR2: SGHTA and FQGNSA. CDR3: CASSFKVGDGQYF. CDR3 nucleotide sequence: TGTGCCAGCAGCTTTAAGGTGGGAGACGGACAGTACTTC. The complete variable domain, with remaining parts taken from reference TRBV7-2 and TRBJ2-7, reads GAGVSQSPSNKVTEKGKDVELRCDPISGHTALYWYRQSLGQGLEFLIYFQGNSAPDKSGLPSDRFSAERTGGSVSTLTIQRTQQEDSAVYLCASSFKVGDGQYFGPGTRLTVT.

The genes are TRBV12-3 or TRBV12-4 and TRBJ1-2; TRBD1 aligns across 10 bases. CDR3 size: 15 residues. The V segment lost 3 bases and the J segment 7 bases; nucleotides outside the gene matches: 8. CDR3 loop: CASSLGQGIMRGYTF. The CDR3 DNA follows: TGTGCCAGCAGTTTGGGACAGGGGATTATGCGTGGCTACACCTTC.

A few counts support this clonotype. The chain links TRBV20-1 to TRBJ2-3; D possibly corresponds to TRBD2 (7 bases). Germline CDR1 reads DFQATT; CDR2 reads SNEGSKA (reference sequence). Trimming left V 4 bases short and J 7 bases short, with 15 bases between. The CDR3 has 13 amino acids. DNA for the CDR3: TGCAGTGCTAAAGAGGGGAGGGGGAATACGCAGTATTTT. Protein product: CSAKEGRGNTQYF.

In this sample, this clonotype turned up many times. V is TRBV7-2 and J is TRBJ2-5; the D gene is possibly TRBD1 (6 bases). CDR1 and CDR2 from the germline V gene are SGHTA and FQGNSA. The CDR3 totals 17 residues. V lost 5 bases and J 2 bases, leaving 21 bases between the germline ends. The CDR3 reads CASSLHSPGQGQETQYF. Here the CDR3 DNA reads TGTGCCAGCAGCCTACACTCTCCCGGCCAGGGGCAAGAGACCCAGTACTTC. Based on the CDR3 plus reference TRBV7-2 and TRBJ2-5, the full variable domain is GAGVSQSPSNKVTEKGKDVELRCDPISGHTALYWYRQSLGQGLEFLIYFQGNSAPDKSGLPSDRFSAERTGGSVSTLTIQRTQQEDSAVYLCASSLHSPGQGQETQYFGPGTRLLVL.

The count of this clonotype is one. V is TRBV5-5 and J is TRBJ2-1, with D possibly called TRBD1 or TRBD2 (6 bases each). V lost 3 bases and J lost 0, with 13 bases in between. This CDR3 has 16 amino acids. Germline V gene data show CDR1 as SGHKS and CDR2 as YYEKEE (reference sequence). CDR3 in amino acids: CASSSKGGSSYNEQFF. CDR3 bases: TGTGCCAGCAGCTCAAAGGGGGGTAGCTCCTACAATGAGCAGTTCTTC.

Ten or more counts support this clonotype. The rearrangement uses TRBV7-2 and TRBJ1-6; tentatively, D is TRBD1 (6 bases). The germline V and J ends were trimmed by 5 bases and 3 bases, with 17 bases remaining between them. Germline values: CDR1 SGHTA, CDR2 FQGNSA. The CDR3 has 17 residues. The CDR3 region is CASSLQAGAIYNSPLHF. DNA of the CDR3: TGTGCCAGCAGCCTTCAGGCGGGGGCAATCTATAATTCACCCCTCCACTTT.

This clonotype was seen ten or more times. The rearrangement links TRBV10-3 to TRBJ2-5; D not resolved. The germline V gene encodes CDR1 ENHRY and CDR2 SYGVKD. The V end was cut by 8 bases, the J end by 1 base, with 11 bases between. The CDR3 is 13 amino acids. The CDR3 bases are TGTGCCATCGGGGAACCCCCCCAAGAGACCCAGTACTTC. Translated, it gives CAIGEPPQETQYF.

This clonotype was counted only a few times. The chain combines TRBV6-2 or TRBV6-3 with TRBJ1-1; no reliable D call. The V and J ends lost 10 bases and 6 bases respectively, with 21 bases between them. This CDR3 has 14 residues. The V gene's germline CDR1 is MNHEY and CDR2 SVGEGT. This CDR3 is CAIKDRRDWAEAFF. The CDR3 DNA reads TGTGCCATCAAGGACCGCCGAGATTGGGCTGAAGCTTTCTTT.